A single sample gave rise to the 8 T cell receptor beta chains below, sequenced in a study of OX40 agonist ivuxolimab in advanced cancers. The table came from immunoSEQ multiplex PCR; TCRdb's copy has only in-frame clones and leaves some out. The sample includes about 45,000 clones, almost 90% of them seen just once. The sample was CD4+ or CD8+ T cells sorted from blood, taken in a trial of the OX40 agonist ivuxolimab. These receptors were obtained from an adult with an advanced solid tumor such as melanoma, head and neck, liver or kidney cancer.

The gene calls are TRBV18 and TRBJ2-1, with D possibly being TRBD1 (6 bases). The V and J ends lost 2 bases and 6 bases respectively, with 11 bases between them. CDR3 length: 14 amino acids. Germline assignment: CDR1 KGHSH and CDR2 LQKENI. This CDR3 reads CASSPMGHTNEQFF. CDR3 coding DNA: TGTGCCAGCTCACCAATGGGACACACCAATGAGCAGTTCTTC.

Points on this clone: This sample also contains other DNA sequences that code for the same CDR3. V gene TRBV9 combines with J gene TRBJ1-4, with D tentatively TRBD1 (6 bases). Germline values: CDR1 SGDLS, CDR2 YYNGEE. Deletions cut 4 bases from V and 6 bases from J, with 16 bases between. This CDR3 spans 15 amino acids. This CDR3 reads CASSLTGTYYEKLFF. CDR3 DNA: TGTGCCAGCAGCCTAACCGGGACATATTATGAAAAACTGTTTTTT.

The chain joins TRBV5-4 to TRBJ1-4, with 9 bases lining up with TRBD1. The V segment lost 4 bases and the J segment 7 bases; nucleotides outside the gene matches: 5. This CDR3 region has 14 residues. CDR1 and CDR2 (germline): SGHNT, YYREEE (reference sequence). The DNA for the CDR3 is TGTGCCAGCAGCCGACAGGGGGGGGGTGAAAAACTGTTTTTT. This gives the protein CASSRQGGGEKLFF.

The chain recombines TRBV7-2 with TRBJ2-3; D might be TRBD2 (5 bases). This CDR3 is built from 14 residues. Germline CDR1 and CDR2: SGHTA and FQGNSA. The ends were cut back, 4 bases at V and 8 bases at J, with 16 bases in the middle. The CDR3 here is CASSSYFGVGTQYF. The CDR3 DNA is TGTGCCAGCAGCTCCTATTTCGGGGTCGGTACGCAGTATTTT.

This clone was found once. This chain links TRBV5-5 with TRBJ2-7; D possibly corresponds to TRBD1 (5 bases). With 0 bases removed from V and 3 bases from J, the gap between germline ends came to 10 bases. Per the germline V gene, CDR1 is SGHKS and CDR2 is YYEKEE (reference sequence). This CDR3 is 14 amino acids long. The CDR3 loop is CASSLAPGYYEQYF. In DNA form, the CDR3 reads TGTGCCAGCAGCTTGGCCCCAGGGTACTACGAGCAGTACTTC. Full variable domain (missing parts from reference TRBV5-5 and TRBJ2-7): DAGVTQSPTHLIKTRGQQVTLRCSPISGHKSVSWYQQVLGQGPQFIFQYYEKEERGRGNFPDRFSARQFPNYSSELNVNALLLGDSALYLCASSLAPGYYEQYFGPGTRLTVT.

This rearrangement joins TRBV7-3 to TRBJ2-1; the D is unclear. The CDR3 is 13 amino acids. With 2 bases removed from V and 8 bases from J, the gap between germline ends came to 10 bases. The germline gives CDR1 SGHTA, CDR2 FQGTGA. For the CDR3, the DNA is TGTGCCAGCAGCTTATCCGTGGGTCATGAGCAGTTCTTC. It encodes CASSLSVGHEQFF.

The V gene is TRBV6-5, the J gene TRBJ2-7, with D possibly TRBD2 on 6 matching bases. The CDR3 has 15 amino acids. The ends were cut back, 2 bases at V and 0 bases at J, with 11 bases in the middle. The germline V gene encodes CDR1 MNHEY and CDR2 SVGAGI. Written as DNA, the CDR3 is TGTGCCAGCAGTTACGTCGGTAGCGGCTCCTACGAGCAGTACTTC. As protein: CASSYVGSGSYEQYF.

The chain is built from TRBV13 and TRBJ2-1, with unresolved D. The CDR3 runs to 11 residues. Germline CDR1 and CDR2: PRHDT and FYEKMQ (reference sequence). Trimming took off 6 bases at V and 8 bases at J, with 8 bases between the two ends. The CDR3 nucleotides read TGTGCCAGCAGGGCGATATATGAGCAGTTCTTC. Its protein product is CASRAIYEQFF. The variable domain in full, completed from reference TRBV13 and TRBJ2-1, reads AAGVIQSPRHLIKEKRETATLKCYPIPRHDTVYWYQQGPGQDPQFLISFYEKMQSDKGSIPDRFSAQQFSDYHSELNMSSLELGDSALYFCASRAIYEQFFGPGTRLTVL.